This TCR beta chain stems from a study of T cells after yellow fever vaccination. Study in general: The fractions with low cell numbers were processed using SMART-Seq v4 Ultra Low Input. General observations from the study: Booster samples showed a return of most primary-vaccination clones (around 96% CD4, 70% to 90% CD8). There was a possibility that FACS-sorted repertoires contained abundant clonotypes contaminating from the bulk population. The secondary response showed a weaker magnitude and a faster peak, day 5 versus 15.

V shed 6 bases and J shed 5 bases, with 10 bases lying between them. The CDR3 spans 11 residues. Germline loops: CDR1 DFQATT, CDR2 SNEGSKA (reference sequence). This clonotype was recorded a few times. Its cognate antigen is unknown. TCRdb redid the calling of the 5' RACE reads with MiXCR, one entry per CDR3 protein. The table records around 340,000 distinct CDR3 sequences, around an eighth of them present only once. The receptor was derived from a man between 18 and 35 years old who received the YFV17D yellow fever vaccine. This specimen consisted of CD4+ T cells sorted from PBMCs, obtained 15 days after the yellow fever booster vaccination. The J gene is TRBJ1-1, the V gene TRBV20-1; D not resolved. The CDR3 DNA sequence: TGCAGTGCCCCGTTTCAGACTGAAGCTTTCTTT. It is translated as CSAPFQTEAFF.